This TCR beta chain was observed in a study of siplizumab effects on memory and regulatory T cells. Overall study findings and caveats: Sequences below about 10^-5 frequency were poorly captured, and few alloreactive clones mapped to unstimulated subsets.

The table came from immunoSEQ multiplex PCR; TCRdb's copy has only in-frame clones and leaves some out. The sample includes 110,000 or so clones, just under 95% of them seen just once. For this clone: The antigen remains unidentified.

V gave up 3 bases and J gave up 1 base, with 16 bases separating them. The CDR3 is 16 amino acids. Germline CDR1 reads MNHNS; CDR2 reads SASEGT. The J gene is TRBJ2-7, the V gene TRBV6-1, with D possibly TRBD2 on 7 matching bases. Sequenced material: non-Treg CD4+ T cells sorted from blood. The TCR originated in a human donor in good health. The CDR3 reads CASSEDRTRGSYEQYF. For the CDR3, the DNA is TGTGCCAGCAGTGAGGACCGGACTAGGGGGTCCTACGAGCAGTACTTC.